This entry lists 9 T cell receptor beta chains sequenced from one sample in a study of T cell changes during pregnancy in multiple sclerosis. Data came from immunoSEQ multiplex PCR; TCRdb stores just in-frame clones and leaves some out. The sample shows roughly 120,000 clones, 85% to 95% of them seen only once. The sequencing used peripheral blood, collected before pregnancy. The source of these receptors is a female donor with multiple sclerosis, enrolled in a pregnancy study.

The CDR3 reads CASSQGQSYEQYF. The CDR3 nucleotides read TGTGCCAGCAGCCAGGGACAGTCCTACGAGCAGTACTTC. The chain carries TRBV7-9 and TRBJ2-7, with TRBD1 matching over 7 bases. This CDR3 is 13 amino acids long. J was trimmed by 1 base and V by 5 bases; bases with no gene match: 2. Germline CDR1 reads SEHNR; CDR2 reads FQNEAQ (reference sequence).

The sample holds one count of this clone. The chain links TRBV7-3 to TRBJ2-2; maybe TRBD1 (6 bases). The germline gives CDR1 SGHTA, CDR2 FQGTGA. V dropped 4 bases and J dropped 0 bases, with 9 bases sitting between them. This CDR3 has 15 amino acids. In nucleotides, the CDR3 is TGTGCCAGCAGCTCGGACAGCGCGAACACCGGGGAGCTGTTTTTT. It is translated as CASSSDSANTGELFF.

The CDR3 is CASSPGGTNEKLFF. For the CDR3, the DNA is TGTGCCAGTAGTCCCGGAGGGACTAATGAAAAACTGTTTTTT. The genes are TRBV19 and TRBJ1-4; D is uncertain. This CDR3 spans 14 amino acids. Trimming pared 5 bases from V and 2 bases from J, leaving 9 bases between. Germline CDR1 LNHDA, CDR2 SQIVND (reference sequence). Full variable domain (missing parts from reference TRBV19 and TRBJ1-4): DGGITQSPKYLFRKEGQNVTLSCEQNLNHDAMYWYRQDPGQGLRLIYYSQIVNDFQKGDIAEGYSVSREKKESFPLTVTSAQKNPTAFYLCASSPGGTNEKLFFGSGTQLSVL.

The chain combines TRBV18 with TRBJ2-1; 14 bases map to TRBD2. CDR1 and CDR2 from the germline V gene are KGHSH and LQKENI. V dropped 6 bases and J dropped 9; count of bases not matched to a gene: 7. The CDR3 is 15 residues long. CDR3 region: CASSLGTSGRGEQFF. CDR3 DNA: TGTGCCAGCTCCCTCGGGACTAGCGGGAGAGGTGAGCAGTTCTTC.

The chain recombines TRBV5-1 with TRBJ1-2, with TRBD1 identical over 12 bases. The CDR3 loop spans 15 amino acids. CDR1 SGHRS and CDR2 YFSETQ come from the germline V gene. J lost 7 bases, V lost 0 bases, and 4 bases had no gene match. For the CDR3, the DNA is TGCGCCAGCAGCTTGGAGGGACAGGGGGCCGTTGGCTACACCTTC. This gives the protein CASSLEGQGAVGYTF.

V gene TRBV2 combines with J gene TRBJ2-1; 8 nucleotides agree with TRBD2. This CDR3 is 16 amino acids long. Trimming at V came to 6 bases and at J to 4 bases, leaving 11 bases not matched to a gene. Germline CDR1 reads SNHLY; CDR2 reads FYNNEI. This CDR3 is CASRGGAGEAYNEQFF. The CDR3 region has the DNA TGTGCCAGCAGGGGGGGAGCGGGAGAGGCATACAATGAGCAGTTCTTC.

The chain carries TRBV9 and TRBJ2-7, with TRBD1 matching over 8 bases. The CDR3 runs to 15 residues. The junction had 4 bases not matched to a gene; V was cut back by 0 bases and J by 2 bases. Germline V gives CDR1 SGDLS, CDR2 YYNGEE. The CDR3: CASSVAGGTTYEQYF. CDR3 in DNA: TGTGCCAGCAGCGTAGCAGGGGGCACCACCTACGAGCAGTACTTC.

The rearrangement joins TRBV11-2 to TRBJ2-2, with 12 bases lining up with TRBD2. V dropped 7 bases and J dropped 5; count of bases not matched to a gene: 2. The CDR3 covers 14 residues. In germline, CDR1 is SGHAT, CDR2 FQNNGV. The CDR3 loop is CASILAGGTGELFF. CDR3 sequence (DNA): TGTGCCAGCATACTAGCGGGGGGTACCGGGGAGCTGTTTTTT.

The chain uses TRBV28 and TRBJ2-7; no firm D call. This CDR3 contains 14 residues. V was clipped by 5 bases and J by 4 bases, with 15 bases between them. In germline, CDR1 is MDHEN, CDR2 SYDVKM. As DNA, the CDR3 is TGTGCCAGCAGTCCGCCCGGCGGTTGGTACGAGCAGTACTTC. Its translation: CASSPPGGWYEQYF.